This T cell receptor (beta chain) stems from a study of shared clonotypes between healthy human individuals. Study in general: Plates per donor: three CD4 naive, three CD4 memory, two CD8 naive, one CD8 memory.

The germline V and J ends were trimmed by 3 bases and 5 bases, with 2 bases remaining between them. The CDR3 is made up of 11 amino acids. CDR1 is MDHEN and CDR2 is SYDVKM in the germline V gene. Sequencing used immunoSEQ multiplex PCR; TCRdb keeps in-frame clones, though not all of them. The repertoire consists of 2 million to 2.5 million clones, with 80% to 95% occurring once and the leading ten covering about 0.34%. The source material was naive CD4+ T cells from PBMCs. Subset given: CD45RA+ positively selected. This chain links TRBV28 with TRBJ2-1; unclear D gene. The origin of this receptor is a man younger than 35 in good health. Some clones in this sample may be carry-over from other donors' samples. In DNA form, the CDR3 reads TGTGCCAGCAGTTTTGACAATGAGCAGTTCTTC. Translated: CASSFDNEQFF.